This T cell receptor (beta chain) was captured in a study of OX40 agonist ivuxolimab in advanced cancers. Study outcomes and limitations: Some nonresponders likewise displayed low normalized T-cell clonal expansion. More expanded clones were found, on average, in CD8+ than in CD4+ T cells. No antigen was identified for the clonally expanded peripheral T cells.

Only in-frame clones appear in the TCRdb table, and some are missing; sequencing was by immunoSEQ multiplex PCR. The sample yields roughly 72,000 clones, about 85% seen once. Comment on this clone: The target antigen is unknown.

The CDR3 contains 13 residues. Trimming removed 6 bases from V and 4 bases from J, with 12 bases in between. The germline CDR1 and CDR2 sequences are SGHVS and FQNEAQ. The sequence derives from an adult with an advanced solid tumor such as melanoma, head and neck, liver or kidney cancer. V and J are TRBV7-8 and TRBJ1-2; D call uncertain. The source was CD4+ or CD8+ T cells sorted from blood, collected in a trial of the OX40 agonist ivuxolimab. The CDR3 loop is CASRSGDPYGYTF. In DNA, the CDR3 is TGTGCCAGCAGGTCGGGAGACCCCTATGGCTACACCTTC.